These 7 T cell receptor beta chains share one sample of origin, sequenced in a study of cytomegalovirus exposure and HLA in healthy donors. Primers for the PCR totalled 60 Vbeta and 13 Jbeta. Repertoires were generated with immunoSEQ multiplex PCR, while TCRdb's copy carries only in-frame clones and drops some. The data hold 200,000 to 250,000 clones, with 75% to 85% observed a single time. Sequencing was done on a sample of PBMCs. The receptors here all came from a girl aged 10 to 17 in good health and CMV-seronegative.

The chain uses TRBV4-1 and TRBJ2-7, with D possibly being TRBD2 (5 bases). The germline CDR1 and CDR2 sequences are MGHRA and YSYEKL. V was shortened by 0 bases and J by 4 bases, with 10 bases between the two germline ends. This CDR3 has 14 amino acids. CDR3 region: CASSQEPRGYEQYF. The CDR3 DNA is TGCGCCAGCAGCCAAGAGCCCAGAGGGTACGAGCAGTACTTC.

The CDR3 nucleotides read TGCGCCAGCAGCCAAGATTCAAGGGAGGGAAAAGCTTTCTTT. This codes for CASSQDSREGKAFF. The genes are TRBV4-3 and TRBJ1-1, with no clear D. The CDR3 contains 14 residues. Germline CDR1 is LGHNA and CDR2 is YSLEER. V was cut by 0 bases and J by 9 bases, with 14 bases left in between.

The chain recombines TRBV7-9 with TRBJ1-2; possible D gene TRBD1, 5 bases. V gave up 2 bases and J gave up 5 bases, with 15 bases separating them. Germline V gives CDR1 SEHNR, CDR2 FQNEAQ (reference sequence). This CDR3 region has 15 residues. Here the CDR3 reads CASSLSKYRRYGYTF. The CDR3 nucleotides read TGTGCCAGCAGCTTATCGAAGTACAGGCGGTATGGCTACACCTTC.

This clone was found a few times. The chain combines TRBV4-2 with TRBJ1-1, with TRBD1 as a possible D gene (5 bases). This CDR3 spans 14 amino acids. CDR1 LGHNA and CDR2 YNFKEQ come from the germline V gene. V lost 4 bases to trimming and J lost 4 bases, with 13 bases between them. CDR3 region: CASSLQTTGTEAFF. The CDR3 DNA follows: TGTGCCAGCAGCCTCCAAACCACAGGCACTGAAGCTTTCTTT.

V and J are TRBV6-5 and TRBJ1-2, with TRBD1 as a possible D gene (5 bases). The germline CDR1 and CDR2 sequences are MNHEY and SVGAGI. The CDR3 sequence is 15 residues long. Trimming removed 0 bases at V and 0 bases at J, with 8 bases between. CDR3 sequence (DNA): TGTGCCAGCAGTTACTCGGCGGGGCCTAACTATGGCTACACCTTC. Its protein is CASSYSAGPNYGYTF.

This clone came up once. The J gene is TRBJ1-6, the V gene TRBV10-3; D is unresolved. V was trimmed by 6 bases and J by 0 bases, leaving 9 bases between them. Germline V gene sequence: CDR1 ENHRY, CDR2 SYGVKD. The CDR3 is 15 amino acids. DNA for the CDR3: TGTGCCATCAGCCAACCTAGCTCCTATAATTCACCCCTCCACTTT. Residues: CAISQPSSYNSPLHF.

The chain uses TRBV19 and TRBJ1-5; D perhaps matches TRBD1 (5 bases). CDR3 length equals 16 residues. Trimming left V 7 bases short and J 1 base short, with 17 bases between. Germline V gene data show CDR1 as LNHDA and CDR2 as SQIVND (reference sequence). The CDR3 protein is CASTPGQGTSNQPQHF. Written as DNA, the CDR3 is TGTGCCAGTACCCCCGGGCAGGGTACGAGCAATCAGCCCCAGCATTTT.